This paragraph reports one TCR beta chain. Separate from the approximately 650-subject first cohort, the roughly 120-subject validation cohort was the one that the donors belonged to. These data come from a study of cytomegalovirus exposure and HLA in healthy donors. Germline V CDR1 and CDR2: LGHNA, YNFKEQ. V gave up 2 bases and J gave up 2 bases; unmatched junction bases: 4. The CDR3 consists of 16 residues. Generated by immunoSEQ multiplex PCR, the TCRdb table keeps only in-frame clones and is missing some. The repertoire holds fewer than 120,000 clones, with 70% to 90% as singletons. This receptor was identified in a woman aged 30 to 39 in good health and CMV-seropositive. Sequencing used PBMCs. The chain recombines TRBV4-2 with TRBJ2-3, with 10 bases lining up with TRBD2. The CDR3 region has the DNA TGTGCCAGCAGCCAAAGGACTAGCGGAGACACAGATACGCAGTATTTT. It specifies CASSQRTSGDTDTQYF.